What follows are 21 T cell receptor beta chains derived from one specimen sequenced in a study of siplizumab effects on memory and regulatory T cells. This table comes from immunoSEQ multiplex PCR, and its TCRdb copy is limited to in-frame clones, with some not included. This table holds 75,000 to 95,000 clones, just under 90% found once. Sequenced: CD4+ T cells sorted from blood. Every receptor here comes from a human donor in good health.

This CDR3 reads CASSISAVNYGYTF. The CDR3 DNA follows: TGTGCCAGTAGTATATCGGCAGTAAACTATGGCTACACCTTC. The V and J genes are TRBV19 and TRBJ1-2; D is uncertain. Per germline, CDR1 LNHDA and CDR2 SQIVND (reference sequence). This CDR3 spans 14 amino acids. V dropped 2 bases and J dropped 2 bases, with 9 bases sitting between them.

With regard to this clone: The junction departs from germline at one end; a sequencing error may be responsible. V gene TRBV5-4 combines with J gene TRBJ2-7; 8 bases match TRBD2. This CDR3 region has 16 residues. Germline assignment: CDR1 SGHNT and CDR2 YYREEE (reference sequence). The CDR3 DNA sequence: TGTGCCGGCAGCCCTGGGGGTAGCGGGACCTCCTACGAGCAGTACTTC. Its protein product is CAGSPGGSGTSYEQYF. The entire variable domain, with the rest obtained from reference TRBV5-4 and TRBJ2-7, is as follows: ETGVTQSPTHLIKTRGQQVTLRCSSQSGHNTVSWYQQALGQGPQFIFQYYREEENGRGNFPPRFSGLQFPNYSSELNVNALELDDSALYLCAGSPGGSGTSYEQYFGPGTRLTVT.

The J gene is TRBJ2-3, the V gene TRBV6-5; TRBD1 matches at 9 bases. Germline V gene lookup returns CDR1 MNHEY and CDR2 SVGAGI. The CDR3 contains 16 residues. Losses at the gene ends were 2 bases for V and 1 base for J; bases not matched to a gene: 4. For the CDR3, the DNA is TGTGCCAGCAGTTACACCGGGACAGGGCGCACAGATACGCAGTATTTT. Amino acids: CASSYTGTGRTDTQYF.

The chain recombines TRBV4-1 with TRBJ1-4, with 8 bases fitting TRBD1. With 1 base clipped from V and 7 bases from J, the junction kept 8 bases outside the gene matches. The CDR3 runs 16 residues. The germline V gene encodes CDR1 MGHRA and CDR2 YSYEKL. CDR3 in amino acids: CASSQVVNRGGEKLFF. DNA for the CDR3: TGCGCCAGCAGCCAAGTAGTGAACAGGGGGGGTGAAAAACTGTTTTTT.

This clone was detected once. The chain carries TRBV6-6 and TRBJ2-1; the match to TRBD1 covers 8 bases. Per the germline V gene, CDR1 is MNHNY and CDR2 is SVGAGI (reference sequence). This CDR3 contains 11 residues. J lost 14 bases, V lost 6 bases, and 6 bases had no gene match. CDR3 protein: CASSSDRVEFF. The CDR3 coding sequence is TGTGCCAGCAGCTCGGACAGGGTCGAGTTCTTC.

Only one count was recorded for this clone. The V gene is TRBV6-1, the J gene TRBJ1-5, with 9 bases matching TRBD1. The germline V gene has CDR1 MNHNS and CDR2 SASEGT. V lost 4 bases and J lost 4; bases outside the gene matches: 2. The length of the CDR3 is 14 residues. The DNA of the CDR3 is TGTGCCAGCAGTGTGGACAGGGGAAATCAGCCCCAGCATTTT. Protein product: CASSVDRGNQPQHF.

This chain links TRBV7-6 with TRBJ2-7; no clear D. Germline V CDR1 and CDR2: SGHVS, FNYEAQ. CDR3 length equals 11 residues. V lost 1 base, J lost 7 bases, and 5 bases lay in between. CDR3 DNA sequence: TGTGCCAGCAGCTTAGGGCCGGAGCAGTACTTC. Translating it yields CASSLGPEQYF. The full variable domain, in which reference TRBV7-6 and TRBJ2-7 provide the parts outside the CDR3, is GAGVSQSPRYKVTKRGQDVALRCDPISGHVSLYWYRQALGQGPEFLTYFNYEAQQDKSGLPNDRFSAERPEGSISTLTIQRTEQRDSAMYRCASSLGPEQYFGPGTRLTVT.

The V and J genes are TRBV29-1 and TRBJ2-1; D is ambiguous. The V and J ends lost 4 bases and 8 bases respectively, with 9 bases between them. This CDR3 comprises 11 residues. CDR1 is SQVTM and CDR2 is ANQGSEA in the germline V gene. The CDR3 nucleotides read TGCAGCGTTGTTGGGCCGGATGAGCAGTTCTTC. This sequence encodes CSVVGPDEQFF.

The genes are TRBV19 and TRBJ2-3; no clear D gene. Trimming took off 7 bases at V and 2 bases at J, with 10 bases between the two ends. CDR1 and CDR2 from the germline V gene are LNHDA and SQIVND (reference sequence). CDR3 length: 13 residues. As DNA, the CDR3 is TGTGCCAGTACTAGGGCCTACACAGATACGCAGTATTTT. Translation gives CASTRAYTDTQYF.

The chain employs TRBV23-1 and TRBJ2-1; D possibly corresponds to TRBD2 (5 bases). TRBV23-1 belongs to the ORF category, with a function that is uncertain. Trimming removed 2 bases at V and 7 bases at J, with 21 bases between. CDR3 length: 17 residues. The DNA of the CDR3 is TGCGCCAGCAGTCAACCCCTAGCCCCCAAGCTTCATAATGAGCAGTTCTTC. Residues: CASSQPLAPKLHNEQFF.

The J gene is TRBJ1-3, the V gene TRBV15, with D perhaps matching TRBD1 (5 bases). Per germline, CDR1 LNHNV and CDR2 YYDKDF (reference sequence). CDR3 length: 15 amino acids. Trimming shortened V by 0 bases and J by 4 bases, and 10 bases separated the two germline ends. The CDR3, as DNA: TGTGCCACCAGCAGAGAGTGGGGACCCGGAAACACCATATATTTT. Encoded protein: CATSREWGPGNTIYF.

This chain links TRBV6-1 with TRBJ2-3; no clear D. The germline V gene has CDR1 MNHNS and CDR2 SASEGT. The germline V and J ends were trimmed by 8 bases and 1 base, with 10 bases remaining between them. This CDR3 has 13 amino acids. The CDR3 DNA reads TGTGCCAGCCTAATTACAGGCACAGATACGCAGTATTTT. It is translated as CASLITGTDTQYF.

The genes are TRBV5-5 and TRBJ2-3, with D possibly matching TRBD1 (6 bases). The CDR3 is 15 amino acids. From germline, CDR1 is SGHKS and CDR2 YYEKEE (reference sequence). V was clipped by 3 bases and J by 0 bases, with 11 bases between them. CDR3 in DNA: TGTGCCAGCAGCTCCGACAGGCGGAGCACAGATACGCAGTATTTT. This sequence encodes CASSSDRRSTDTQYF.

The chain is built from TRBV5-1 and TRBJ1-5; D is undetermined. V was trimmed by 4 bases and J by 1 base, leaving 6 bases between them. The CDR3 totals 13 residues. Germline V lookup: CDR1 SGHRS, CDR2 YFSETQ. CDR3 region: CASSPESNQPQHF. The DNA for the CDR3 is TGCGCCAGCAGCCCAGAGAGCAATCAGCCCCAGCATTTT.

The genes are TRBV5-1 and TRBJ2-3; 8 bases are shared with TRBD1. Germline V gives CDR1 SGHRS, CDR2 YFSETQ. The CDR3 has 13 residues. The V segment lost 6 bases and the J segment 2 bases; nucleotides outside the gene matches: 2. The CDR3 loop is CASKDRVTDTQYF. DNA for the CDR3: TGCGCCAGCAAGGACAGGGTCACAGATACGCAGTATTTT.

In this sample, this clone turned up a few times. This sequence joins TRBV11-1 and TRBJ1-5; D is unresolved. CDR3 size: 13 residues. The germline CDR1 and CDR2 sequences are SGHAT and FQDESV (reference sequence). With 5 bases removed from V and 4 bases from J, the gap between germline ends came to 9 bases. The CDR3 DNA follows: TGTGCCAGCAGCCCCGCACAGAATCAGCCCCAGCATTTT. The encoded protein is CASSPAQNQPQHF.

The chain links TRBV19 to TRBJ2-2; TRBD1 agrees at 7 bases. V trimming: 7 bases; J trimming: 0 bases; junction bases outside the gene matches: 5. Germline assignment: CDR1 LNHDA and CDR2 SQIVND (reference sequence). The CDR3 sequence is 15 residues long. CDR3 nucleotide sequence: TGTGCCAGTATAAGGGGACAGCCGAACACCGGGGAGCTGTTTTTT. Protein sequence: CASIRGQPNTGELFF.

The chain employs TRBV19 and TRBJ2-3; unclear D gene. CDR1 is LNHDA and CDR2 is SQIVND in the germline V gene (reference sequence). The CDR3 extends over 12 amino acids. Between the trimmed V and J ends, which lost 3 bases and 4 bases, there was a span of 5 bases. The CDR3 sequence is CASSISPDTQYF. For the CDR3, the DNA is TGTGCCAGTAGTATTAGCCCAGATACGCAGTATTTT.

This clone was seen a single time. The chain has TRBV4-3 and TRBJ2-6; D might be TRBD1 or TRBD2, each matching 5 bases. With 3 bases removed from V and 0 bases from J, the gap between germline ends came to 12 bases. CDR3 length equals 17 residues. From germline, CDR1 is LGHNA and CDR2 YSLEER. Here the CDR3 DNA reads TGCGCCAGCAGCCACCGGGACGGCAACTCTGGGGCCAACGTCCTGACTTTC. Protein product: CASSHRDGNSGANVLTF.

This chain links TRBV5-8 with TRBJ1-5; D gene ambiguous. Deletions cut 3 bases from V and 9 bases from J, with 7 bases between. In germline, CDR1 is SGHTS, CDR2 YDEGEE. This CDR3 is built from 11 residues. This CDR3 is CASSYRTPQHF. CDR3 DNA: TGTGCCAGCAGCTACCGGACGCCCCAGCATTTT.

V usage is TRBV4-1 and J usage is TRBJ2-1; 7 bases are shared with TRBD2. V lost 1 base, J lost 7 bases, and 13 bases stayed unmatched. Germline V lookup: CDR1 MGHRA, CDR2 YSYEKL. CDR3 length: 17 residues. CDR3 in amino acids: CASSQGRPAGKRNEQFF. CDR3 in DNA: TGCGCCAGCAGCCAAGGTCGCCCAGCGGGAAAGAGGAATGAGCAGTTCTTC.